Detailed here is one T cell receptor (beta chain). The record originates from a study of cytomegalovirus exposure and HLA in healthy donors. Libraries were prepared by immunoSEQ multiplex PCR; TCRdb keeps only in-frame clonotypes and omits some of them. The repertoire holds 120,000 or so clones, with under 90% as singletons. This TCR was sampled from a woman under 30 in good health and CMV-seronegative. The material sequenced was PBMCs.

CDR3 sequence: CASSGQGPGYTF. The CDR3 bases are TGTGCCAGCTCCGGACAGGGCCCTGGCTACACCTTC. This chain connects TRBV28 to TRBJ1-2, with 8 bases lining up with TRBD1. V shed 8 bases, J shed 7 bases, and the junction held 6 bases outside the gene matches. This CDR3 comprises 12 residues. The germline V gene encodes CDR1 MDHEN and CDR2 SYDVKM.